These 8 T cell receptor beta chains were sequenced from one sample in a study of cytomegalovirus exposure and HLA in healthy donors. It was with 60 Vbeta and 13 Jbeta primers that the PCR ran. Only in-frame clones appear in the TCRdb table, and some are missing; sequencing was by immunoSEQ multiplex PCR. Of roughly 100,000 clones in the sample, 79% are singletons; the top ten hold less than 3.5%. The material sequenced was PBMCs. The receptor source for this set is a male donor in good health and CMV-seropositive.

The chain uses TRBV2 and TRBJ2-5, with a possible D match to TRBD1 (6 bases). V was pared by 3 bases and J by 4 bases, with 18 bases between. The V gene's germline CDR1 is SNHLY and CDR2 FYNNEI. CDR3 length equals 16 residues. The CDR3 here is CASSEVGAARLETQYF. The CDR3 DNA reads TGTGCCAGCAGTGAGGTGGGGGCAGCCCGACTAGAGACCCAGTACTTC.

CDR3 sequence (DNA): TGCGCCAGCAGCCAACCGACTAGCGGTTCCTACGAGCAGTACTTC. This encodes CASSQPTSGSYEQYF. This chain joins TRBV4-1 and TRBJ2-7, with 9 bases that match TRBD2. J lost 1 base, V lost 2 bases, and 3 bases had no gene match. The CDR3 is 15 residues long. Germline V gene lookup returns CDR1 MGHRA and CDR2 YSYEKL.

The chain joins TRBV2 to TRBJ1-5, with D tentatively TRBD1 (6 bases). Trimming stripped 7 bases from V and 4 bases from J, with 11 bases between. The V gene's germline CDR1 is SNHLY and CDR2 FYNNEI. The CDR3 extends over 13 amino acids. The CDR3 region is CASMGALNQPQHF. CDR3 DNA: TGTGCCAGCATGGGGGCCCTAAATCAGCCCCAGCATTTT.

The DNA for the CDR3 is TGTGCCAGCAGTCTCTTAGCGGGGCCCTACAATGAGCAGTTCTTC. Protein sequence: CASSLLAGPYNEQFF. The V call is TRBV6-6, the J call TRBJ2-1, with 8 bases that match TRBD2. CDR1 is MNHNY and CDR2 is SVGAGI in the germline V gene (reference sequence). The CDR3 contains 15 residues. V lost 5 bases to trimming and J lost 2 bases; unmatched junction nucleotides: 5.

J is TRBJ1-3 and V is TRBV5-1; 12 nucleotides match TRBD1. The CDR3 extends over 18 amino acids. The V and J ends lost 2 bases and 4 bases, in that order; junction bases with no gene match: 10. Germline CDR1 is SGHRS and CDR2 is YFSETQ. For the CDR3, the DNA is TGCGCCAGCAGCTTCTTCAGCGCCGGGACAGGGGGCGGAAACACCATATATTTT. Translated, it gives CASSFFSAGTGGGNTIYF.

This clone was counted a single time. In DNA, the CDR3 is TGTGCTAGTGGTTTCGGTCTCTCATACGAGCAGTACTTC. Amino acid sequence: CASGFGLSYEQYF. The rearrangement joins TRBV12-5 to TRBJ2-7, with no clear D. Per germline, CDR1 LGHNT and CDR2 FRNRAP. The germline V and J ends were trimmed by 3 bases and 4 bases, with 10 bases remaining between them. This CDR3 region has 13 residues. Combining the CDR3 with reference TRBV12-5 and TRBJ2-7 gives the whole variable domain DARVTQTPRHKVTEMGQEVTMRCQPILGHNTVFWYRQTMMQGLELLAYFRNRAPLDDSGMPKDRFSAEMPDATLATLKIQPSEPRDSAVYFCASGFGLSYEQYFGPGTRLTVT.

The CDR3 DNA follows: TGTGCCAGCAGTAAGGACAGAGGACGGGAAAAACTGTTTTTT. It translates to CASSKDRGREKLFF. The chain carries TRBV27 and TRBJ1-4; a weak D match, TRBD1 (6 bases). Germline assignment: CDR1 MNHEY and CDR2 SMNVEV (reference sequence). The CDR3 extends over 14 amino acids. Trimming removed 5 bases at V and 8 bases at J, with 15 bases between.

V is TRBV19 and J is TRBJ1-5, with 11 positions matching TRBD1. Germline V gene lookup returns CDR1 LNHDA and CDR2 SQIVND (reference sequence). The trim removed 4 bases at V and 8 bases at J, leaving 10 bases unmatched. The CDR3 runs 16 residues. CDR3 in DNA: TGTGCCAGTAGTAGCTCCGGGACAGGGGGGAAGGAGCCCCAGCATTTT. Residues: CASSSSGTGGKEPQHF.